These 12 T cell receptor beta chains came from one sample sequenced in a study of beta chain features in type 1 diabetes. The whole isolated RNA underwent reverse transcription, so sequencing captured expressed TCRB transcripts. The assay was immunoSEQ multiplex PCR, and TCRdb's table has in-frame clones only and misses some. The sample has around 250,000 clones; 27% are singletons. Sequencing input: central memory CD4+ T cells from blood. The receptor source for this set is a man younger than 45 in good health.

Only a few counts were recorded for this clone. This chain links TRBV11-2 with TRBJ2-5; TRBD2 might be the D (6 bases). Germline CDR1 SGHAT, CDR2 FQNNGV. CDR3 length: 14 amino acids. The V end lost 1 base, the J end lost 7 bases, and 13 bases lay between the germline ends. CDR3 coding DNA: TGTGCCAGCAGCTTAGCCAGGTTGGAGGGGACCCAGTACTTC. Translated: CASSLARLEGTQYF.

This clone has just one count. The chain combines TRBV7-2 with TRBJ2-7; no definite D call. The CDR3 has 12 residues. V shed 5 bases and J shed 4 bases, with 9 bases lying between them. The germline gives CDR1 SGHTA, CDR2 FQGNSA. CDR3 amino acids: CASSVTTYEQYF. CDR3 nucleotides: TGTGCCAGCAGCGTCACAACTTACGAGCAGTACTTC. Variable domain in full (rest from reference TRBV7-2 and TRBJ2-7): GAGVSQSPSNKVTEKGKDVELRCDPISGHTALYWYRQSLGQGLEFLIYFQGNSAPDKSGLPSDRFSAERTGGSVSTLTIQRTQQEDSAVYLCASSVTTYEQYFGPGTRLTVT.

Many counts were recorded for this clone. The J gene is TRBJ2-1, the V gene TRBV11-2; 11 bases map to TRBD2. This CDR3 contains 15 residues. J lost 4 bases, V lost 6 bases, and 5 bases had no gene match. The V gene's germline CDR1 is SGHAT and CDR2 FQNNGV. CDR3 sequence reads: CASRTIAGGYNEQFF. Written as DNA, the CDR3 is TGTGCCAGCAGGACTATAGCGGGGGGGTACAATGAGCAGTTCTTC.

In nucleotides, the CDR3 is TGCGCCAGCCGGTCAGGGGGCGTCGATTCACCCCTCCACTTT. It encodes CASRSGGVDSPLHF. The chain couples TRBV5-1 to TRBJ1-6; 8 bases are shared with TRBD1. The germline V gene encodes CDR1 SGHRS and CDR2 YFSETQ. This CDR3 is 14 amino acids long. Trimming took 7 bases from V and 8 from J; bases not matched to a gene: 8.

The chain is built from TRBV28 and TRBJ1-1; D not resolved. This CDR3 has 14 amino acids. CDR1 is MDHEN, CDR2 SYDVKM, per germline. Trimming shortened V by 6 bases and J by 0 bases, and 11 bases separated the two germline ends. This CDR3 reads CASRGYGVNTEAFF. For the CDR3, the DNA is TGTGCCAGCAGGGGGTACGGTGTGAACACTGAAGCTTTCTTT.

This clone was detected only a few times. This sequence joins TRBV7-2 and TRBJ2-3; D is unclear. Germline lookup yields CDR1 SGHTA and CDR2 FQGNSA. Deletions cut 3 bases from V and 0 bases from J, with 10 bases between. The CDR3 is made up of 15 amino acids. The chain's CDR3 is CASSFSARSTDTQYF. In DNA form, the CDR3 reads TGTGCCAGCAGCTTCTCGGCTAGAAGCACAGATACGCAGTATTTT.

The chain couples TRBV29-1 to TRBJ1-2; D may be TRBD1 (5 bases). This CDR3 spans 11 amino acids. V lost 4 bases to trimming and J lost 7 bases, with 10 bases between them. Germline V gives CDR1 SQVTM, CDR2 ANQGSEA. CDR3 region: CSVVSGGGYTF. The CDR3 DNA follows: TGCAGCGTTGTTTCGGGGGGTGGCTACACCTTC. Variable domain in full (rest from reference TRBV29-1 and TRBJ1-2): SAVISQKPSRDICQRGTSLTIQCQVDSQVTMMFWYRQQPGQSLTLIATANQGSEATYESGFVIDKFPISRPNLTFSTLTVSNMSPEDSSIYLCSVVSGGGYTFGSGTRLTVV.

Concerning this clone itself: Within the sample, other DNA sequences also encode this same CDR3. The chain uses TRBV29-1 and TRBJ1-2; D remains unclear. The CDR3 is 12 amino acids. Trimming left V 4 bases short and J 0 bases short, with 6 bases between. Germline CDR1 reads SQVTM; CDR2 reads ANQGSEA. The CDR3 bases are TGCAGCGTTGCCAGAGCTAACTATGGCTACACCTTC. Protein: CSVARANYGYTF.

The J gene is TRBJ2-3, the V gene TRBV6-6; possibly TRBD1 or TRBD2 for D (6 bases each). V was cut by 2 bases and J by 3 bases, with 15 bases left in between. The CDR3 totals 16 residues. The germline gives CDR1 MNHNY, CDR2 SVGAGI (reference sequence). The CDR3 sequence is CASSYRLRGATDTQYF. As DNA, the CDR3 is TGTGCCAGCAGTTACAGACTAAGGGGGGCGACAGATACGCAGTATTTT.

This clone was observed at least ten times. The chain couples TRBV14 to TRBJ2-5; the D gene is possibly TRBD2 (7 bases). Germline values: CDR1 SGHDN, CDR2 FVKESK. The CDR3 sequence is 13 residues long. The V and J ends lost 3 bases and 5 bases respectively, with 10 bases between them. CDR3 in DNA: TGTGCCAGCAGCCATGCGGGGGCTGAGACCCAGTACTTC. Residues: CASSHAGAETQYF.

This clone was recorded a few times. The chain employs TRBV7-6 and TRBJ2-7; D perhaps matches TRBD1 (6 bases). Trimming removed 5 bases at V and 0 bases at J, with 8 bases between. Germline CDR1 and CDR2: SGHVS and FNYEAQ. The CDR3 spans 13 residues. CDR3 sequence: CASSPRGSYEQYF. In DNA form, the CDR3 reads TGTGCCAGCAGCCCCAGGGGCTCCTACGAGCAGTACTTC.

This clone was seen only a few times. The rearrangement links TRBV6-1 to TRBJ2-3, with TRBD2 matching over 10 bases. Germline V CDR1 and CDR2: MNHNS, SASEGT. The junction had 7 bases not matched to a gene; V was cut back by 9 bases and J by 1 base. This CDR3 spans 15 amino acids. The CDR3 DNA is TGTGCCAGTTACCACCTAGCGGGGGGCACAGATACGCAGTATTTT. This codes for CASYHLAGGTDTQYF.